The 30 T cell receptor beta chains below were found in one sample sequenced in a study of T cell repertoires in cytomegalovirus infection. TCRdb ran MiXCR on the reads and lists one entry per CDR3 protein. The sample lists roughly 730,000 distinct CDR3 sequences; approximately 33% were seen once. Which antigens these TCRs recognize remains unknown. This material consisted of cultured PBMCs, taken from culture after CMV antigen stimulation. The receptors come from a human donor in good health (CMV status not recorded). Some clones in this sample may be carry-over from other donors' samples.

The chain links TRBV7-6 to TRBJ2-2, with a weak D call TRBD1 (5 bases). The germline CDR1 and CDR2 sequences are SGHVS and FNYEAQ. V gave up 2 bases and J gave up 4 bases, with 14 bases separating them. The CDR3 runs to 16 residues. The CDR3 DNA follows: TGTGCCAGCAGCTTACTCCTCGGACACCCCACCGGGGAGCTGTTTTTT. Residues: CASSLLLGHPTGELFF.

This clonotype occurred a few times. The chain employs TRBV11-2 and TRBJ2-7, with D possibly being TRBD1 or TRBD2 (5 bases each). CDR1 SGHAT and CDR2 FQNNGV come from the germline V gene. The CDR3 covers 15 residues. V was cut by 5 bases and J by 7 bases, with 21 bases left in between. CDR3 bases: TGTGCCAGCAGCCTCCCCGGGGCCTCCCTTTGGGAGCAGTACTTC. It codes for CASSLPGASLWEQYF. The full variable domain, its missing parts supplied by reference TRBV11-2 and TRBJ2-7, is EAGVAQSPRYKIIEKRQSVAFWCNPISGHATLYWYQQILGQGPKLLIQFQNNGVVDDSQLPKDRFSAERLKGVDSTLKIQPAKLEDSAVYLCASSLPGASLWEQYFGPGTRLTVT.

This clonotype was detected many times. In nucleotides, the CDR3 is TGTGCCAGCAGCTCCGGGACAGTGCAAGAGACCCAGTACTTC. This sequence encodes CASSSGTVQETQYF. The chain is built from TRBV7-8 and TRBJ2-5, with 7 bases identical to TRBD1. This CDR3 has 14 amino acids. The trim removed 4 bases at V and 2 bases at J, leaving 4 bases unmatched. Germline-derived CDR1 and CDR2 are SGHVS and FQNEAQ.

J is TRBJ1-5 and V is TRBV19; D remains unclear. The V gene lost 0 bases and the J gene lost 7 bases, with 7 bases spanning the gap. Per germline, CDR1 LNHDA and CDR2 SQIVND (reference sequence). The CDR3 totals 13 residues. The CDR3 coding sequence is TGTGCCAGTAGTATAGACGTTTTCCAGCCCCAGCATTTT. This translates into CASSIDVFQPQHF.

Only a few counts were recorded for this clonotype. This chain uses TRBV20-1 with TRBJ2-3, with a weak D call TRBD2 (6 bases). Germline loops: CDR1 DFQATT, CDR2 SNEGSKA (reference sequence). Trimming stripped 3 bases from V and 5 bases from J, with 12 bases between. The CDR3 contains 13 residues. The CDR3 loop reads CSASGGTIDTQYF. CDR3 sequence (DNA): TGCAGTGCTAGCGGGGGAACCATAGATACGCAGTATTTT.

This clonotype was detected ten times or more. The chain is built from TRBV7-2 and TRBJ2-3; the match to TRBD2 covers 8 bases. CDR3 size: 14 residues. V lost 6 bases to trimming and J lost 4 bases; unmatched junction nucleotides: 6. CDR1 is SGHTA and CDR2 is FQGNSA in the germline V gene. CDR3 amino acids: CASRPTSGSDTQYF. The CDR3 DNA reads TGTGCCAGCAGACCCACTAGCGGTTCAGATACGCAGTATTTT.

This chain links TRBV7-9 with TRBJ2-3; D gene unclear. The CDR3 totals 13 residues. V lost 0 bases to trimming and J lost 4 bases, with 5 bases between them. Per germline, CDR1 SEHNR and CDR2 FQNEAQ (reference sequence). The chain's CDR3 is CASSLAPADTQYF. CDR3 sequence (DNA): TGTGCCAGCAGCTTAGCCCCAGCAGATACGCAGTATTTT.

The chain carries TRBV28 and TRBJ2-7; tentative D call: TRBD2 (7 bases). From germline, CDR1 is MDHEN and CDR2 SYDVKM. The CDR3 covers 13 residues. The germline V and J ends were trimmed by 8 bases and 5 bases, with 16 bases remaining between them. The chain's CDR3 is CASWEGGMNEQYF. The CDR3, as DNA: TGTGCCAGCTGGGAGGGGGGCATGAACGAGCAGTACTTC.

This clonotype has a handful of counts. Here the CDR3 DNA reads TGTGCCAGCAGCTCAGGATCCGGGGCATCCACTGAAGCTTTCTTT. It translates to CASSSGSGASTEAFF. The genes are TRBV7-2 and TRBJ1-1, with D maybe TRBD1 (5 bases). The V gene's germline CDR1 is SGHTA and CDR2 FQGNSA. V gave up 4 bases and J gave up 4 bases, with 16 bases separating them. The CDR3 runs 15 residues.

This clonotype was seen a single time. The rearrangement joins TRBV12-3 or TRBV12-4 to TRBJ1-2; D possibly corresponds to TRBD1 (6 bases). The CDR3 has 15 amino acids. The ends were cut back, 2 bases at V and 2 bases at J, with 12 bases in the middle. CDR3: CASSLKQGANYGYTF. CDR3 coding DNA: TGTGCCAGCAGTTTAAAACAGGGAGCCAACTATGGCTACACCTTC.

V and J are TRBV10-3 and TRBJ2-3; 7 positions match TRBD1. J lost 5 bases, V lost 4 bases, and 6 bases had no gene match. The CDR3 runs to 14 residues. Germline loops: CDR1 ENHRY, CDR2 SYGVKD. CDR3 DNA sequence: TGTGCCATCAGTGGACTCGACAGGGTAGATACGCAGTATTTT. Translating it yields CAISGLDRVDTQYF.

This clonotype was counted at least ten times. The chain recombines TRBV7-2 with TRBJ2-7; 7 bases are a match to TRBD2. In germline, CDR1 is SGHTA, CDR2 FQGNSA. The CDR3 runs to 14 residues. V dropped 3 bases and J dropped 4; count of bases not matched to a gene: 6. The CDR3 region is CASSFSAGRYEQYF. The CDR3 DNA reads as TGTGCCAGCAGCTTTTCAGCGGGGAGGTACGAGCAGTACTTC.

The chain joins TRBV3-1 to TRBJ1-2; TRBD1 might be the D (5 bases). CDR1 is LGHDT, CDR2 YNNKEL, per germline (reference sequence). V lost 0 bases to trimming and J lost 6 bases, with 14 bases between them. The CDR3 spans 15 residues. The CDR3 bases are TGTGCCAGCAGCCAAGAGAGGGGTTCTTGGAATGGCTACACCTTC. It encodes CASSQERGSWNGYTF.

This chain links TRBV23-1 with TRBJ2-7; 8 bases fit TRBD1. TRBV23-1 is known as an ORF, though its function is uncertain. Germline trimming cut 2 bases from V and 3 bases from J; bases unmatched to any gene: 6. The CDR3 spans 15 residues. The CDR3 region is CASSQLQGEVYEQYF. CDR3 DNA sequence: TGCGCCAGCAGTCAACTACAGGGGGAGGTCTACGAGCAGTACTTC.

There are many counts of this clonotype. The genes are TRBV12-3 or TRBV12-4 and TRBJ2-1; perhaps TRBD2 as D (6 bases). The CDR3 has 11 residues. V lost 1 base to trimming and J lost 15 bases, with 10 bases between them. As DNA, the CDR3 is TGTGCCAGCAGTTTAGGCGCAGCGGGGTTCTTC. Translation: CASSLGAAGFF.

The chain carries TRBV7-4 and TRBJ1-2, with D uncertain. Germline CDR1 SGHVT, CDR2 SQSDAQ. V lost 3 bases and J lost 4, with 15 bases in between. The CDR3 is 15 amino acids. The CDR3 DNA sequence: TGTGCCAGCAGCTTCTTTATGGATTTGGGCTATGGCTACACCTTC. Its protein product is CASSFFMDLGYGYTF.

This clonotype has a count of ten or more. CDR3 DNA sequence: TGTGCCAGCAGCTTAAGGGCCCTAGGGGATGAAGCTTTCTTT. Translated, it gives CASSLRALGDEAFF. The gene calls are TRBV7-2 and TRBJ1-1, with TRBD1 as a possible D gene (5 bases). Germline loops: CDR1 SGHTA, CDR2 FQGNSA. Trimming shortened V by 2 bases and J by 7 bases, and 14 bases separated the two germline ends. This CDR3 contains 14 residues.

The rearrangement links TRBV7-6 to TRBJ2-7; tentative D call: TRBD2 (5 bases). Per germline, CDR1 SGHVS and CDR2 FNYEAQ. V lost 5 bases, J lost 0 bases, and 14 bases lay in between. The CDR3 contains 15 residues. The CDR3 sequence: CASSRRGGTSYEQYF. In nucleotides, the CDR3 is TGTGCCAGCAGCCGCCGGGGTGGAACCTCCTACGAGCAGTACTTC.

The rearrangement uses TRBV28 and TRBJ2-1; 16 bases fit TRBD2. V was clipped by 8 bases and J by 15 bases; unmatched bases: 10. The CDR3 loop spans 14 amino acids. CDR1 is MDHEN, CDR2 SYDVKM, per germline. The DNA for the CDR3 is TGTGCCAGCCATACTCCGGGACTAGCGGGGGGGCCGTTCTTC. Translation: CASHTPGLAGGPFF.

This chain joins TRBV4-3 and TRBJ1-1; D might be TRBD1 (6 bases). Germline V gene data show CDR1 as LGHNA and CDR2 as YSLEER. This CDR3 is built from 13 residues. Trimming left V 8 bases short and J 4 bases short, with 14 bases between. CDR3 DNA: TGCGCCAGCGGAACAGGGTTTCCCACTGAAGCTTTCTTT. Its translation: CASGTGFPTEAFF.

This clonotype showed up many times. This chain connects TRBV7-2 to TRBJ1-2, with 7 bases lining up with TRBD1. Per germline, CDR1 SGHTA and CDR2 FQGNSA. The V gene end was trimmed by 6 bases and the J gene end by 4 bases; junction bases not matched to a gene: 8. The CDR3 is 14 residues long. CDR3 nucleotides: TGTGCCAGCAGACCCTCGACAGGGCCCTATGGCTACACCTTC. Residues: CASRPSTGPYGYTF.

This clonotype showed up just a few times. The CDR3 is CASSQGSTGTEAFF. The CDR3 bases are TGTGCCAGCAGCCAAGGGTCGACAGGAACTGAAGCTTTCTTT. The chain is built from TRBV4-2 and TRBJ1-1, with D possibly being TRBD1 (6 bases). Germline CDR1 reads LGHNA; CDR2 reads YNFKEQ. The CDR3 is made up of 14 amino acids. The V end was cut by 1 base, the J end by 5 bases, with 11 bases between.

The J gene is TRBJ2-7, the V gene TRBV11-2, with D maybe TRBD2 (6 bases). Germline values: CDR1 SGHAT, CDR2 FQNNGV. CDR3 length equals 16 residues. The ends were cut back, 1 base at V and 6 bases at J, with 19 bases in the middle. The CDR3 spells CASSLGDPRAGSEQYF. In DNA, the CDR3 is TGTGCCAGCAGCTTAGGGGACCCGAGGGCGGGGAGCGAGCAGTACTTC.

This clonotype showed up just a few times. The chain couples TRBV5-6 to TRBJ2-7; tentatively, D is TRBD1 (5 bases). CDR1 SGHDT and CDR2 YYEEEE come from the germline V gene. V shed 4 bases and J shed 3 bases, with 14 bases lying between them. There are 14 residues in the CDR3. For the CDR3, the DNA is TGTGCCAGCAGCGCCCAGGGTAGGGACTACGAGCAGTACTTC. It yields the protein CASSAQGRDYEQYF. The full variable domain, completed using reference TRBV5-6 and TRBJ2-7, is DAGVTQSPTHLIKTRGQQVTLRCSPKSGHDTVSWYQQALGQGPQFIFQYYEEEERQRGNFPDRFSGHQFPNYSSELNVNALLLGDSALYLCASSAQGRDYEQYFGPGTRLTVT.

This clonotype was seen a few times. CDR3 sequence (DNA): TGTGCCATCAGGGGGACTAGCGGGAGCCTCTGGAATGAGCAGTTCTTC. Residues: CAIRGTSGSLWNEQFF. The V call is TRBV10-3, the J call TRBJ2-1, with 14 positions matching TRBD2. The length of the CDR3 is 16 residues. V trimming: 6 bases; J trimming: 7 bases; junction bases outside the gene matches: 8. CDR1 is ENHRY, CDR2 SYGVKD, per germline.

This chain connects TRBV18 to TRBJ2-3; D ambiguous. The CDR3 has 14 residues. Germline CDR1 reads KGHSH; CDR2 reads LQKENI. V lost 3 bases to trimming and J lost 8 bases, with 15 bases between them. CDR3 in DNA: TGTGCCAGCTCACCGGTTGATGAAGATAGTACGCAGTATTTT. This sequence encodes CASSPVDEDSTQYF.

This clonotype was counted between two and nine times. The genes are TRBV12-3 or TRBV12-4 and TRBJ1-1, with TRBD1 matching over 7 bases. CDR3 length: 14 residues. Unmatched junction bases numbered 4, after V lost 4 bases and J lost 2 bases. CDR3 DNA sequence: TGTGCCAGCAGTTCGTGGGACAGCAACACTGAAGCTTTCTTT. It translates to CASSSWDSNTEAFF.

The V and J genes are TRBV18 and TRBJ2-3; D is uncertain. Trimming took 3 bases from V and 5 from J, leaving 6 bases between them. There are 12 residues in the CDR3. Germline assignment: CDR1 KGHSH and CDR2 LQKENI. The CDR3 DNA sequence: TGTGCCAGCTCACCCGACAAAGATACGCAGTATTTT. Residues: CASSPDKDTQYF.

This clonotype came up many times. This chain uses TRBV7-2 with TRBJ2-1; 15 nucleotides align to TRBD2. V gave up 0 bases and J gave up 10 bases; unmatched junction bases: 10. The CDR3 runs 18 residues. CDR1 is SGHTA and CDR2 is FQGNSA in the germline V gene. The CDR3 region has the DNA TGTGCCAGCAGCTTAGCTTTAGGGACTAGCGGGGGGACCAGGGAGCAGTTCTTC. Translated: CASSLALGTSGGTREQFF.

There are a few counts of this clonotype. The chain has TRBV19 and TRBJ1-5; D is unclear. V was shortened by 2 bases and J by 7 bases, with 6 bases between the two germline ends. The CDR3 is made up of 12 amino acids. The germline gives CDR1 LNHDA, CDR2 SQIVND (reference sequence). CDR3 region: CASSILGQPQHF. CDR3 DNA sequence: TGTGCCAGTAGTATATTGGGGCAGCCCCAGCATTTT.